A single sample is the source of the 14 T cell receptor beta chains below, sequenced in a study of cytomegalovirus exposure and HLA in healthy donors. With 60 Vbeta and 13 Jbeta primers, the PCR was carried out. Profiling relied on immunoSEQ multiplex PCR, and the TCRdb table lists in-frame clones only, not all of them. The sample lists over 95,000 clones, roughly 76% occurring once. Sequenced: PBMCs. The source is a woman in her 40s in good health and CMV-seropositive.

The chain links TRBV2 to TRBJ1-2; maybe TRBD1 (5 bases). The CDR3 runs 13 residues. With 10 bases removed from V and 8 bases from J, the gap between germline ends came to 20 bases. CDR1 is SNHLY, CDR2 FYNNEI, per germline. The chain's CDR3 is CATAGTSLGGYTF. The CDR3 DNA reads TGTGCCACCGCCGGGACTTCCCTCGGGGGCTACACCTTC.

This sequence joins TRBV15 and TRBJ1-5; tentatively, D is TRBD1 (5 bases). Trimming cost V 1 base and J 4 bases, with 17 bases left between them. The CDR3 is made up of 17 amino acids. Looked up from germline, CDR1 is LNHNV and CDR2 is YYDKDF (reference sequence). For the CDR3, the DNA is TGTGCCACCAGCAGAGCGGTGGCGACAGTGCGTAATCAGCCCCAGCATTTT. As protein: CATSRAVATVRNQPQHF.

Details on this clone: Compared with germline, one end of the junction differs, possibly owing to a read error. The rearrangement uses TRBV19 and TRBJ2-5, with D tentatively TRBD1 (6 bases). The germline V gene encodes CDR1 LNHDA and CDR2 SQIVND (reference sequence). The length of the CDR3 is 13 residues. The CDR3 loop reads CASRGAAQEAQYF. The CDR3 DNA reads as TGTGCCAGTAGGGGGGCAGCCCAAGAGGCCCAGTACTTC.

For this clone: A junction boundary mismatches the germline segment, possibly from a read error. Here the CDR3 reads CASGKDGWTEAFF. The CDR3 nucleotides read TGTGCTAGTGGTAAGGACGGGTGGACTGAGGCTTTCTTT. This sequence joins TRBV12-5 and TRBJ1-1; D is ambiguous. There are 13 residues in the CDR3. Germline lookup yields CDR1 LGHNT and CDR2 FRNRAP.

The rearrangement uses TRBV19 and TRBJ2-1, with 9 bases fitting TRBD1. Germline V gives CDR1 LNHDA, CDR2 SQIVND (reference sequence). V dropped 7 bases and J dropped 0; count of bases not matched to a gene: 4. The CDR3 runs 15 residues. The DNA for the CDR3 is TGTGCCAGTAAGACAGGGGGGGTCTCCTACAATGAGCAGTTCTTC. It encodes CASKTGGVSYNEQFF. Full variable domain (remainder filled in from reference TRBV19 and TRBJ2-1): DGGITQSPKYLFRKEGQNVTLSCEQNLNHDAMYWYRQDPGQGLRLIYYSQIVNDFQKGDIAEGYSVSREKKESFPLTVTSAQKNPTAFYLCASKTGGVSYNEQFFGPGTRLTVL.

DNA of the CDR3: TGTGCCAGCAGCTTAGATCTCTCCTATCAGCCCCAGCATTTT. Protein sequence: CASSLDLSYQPQHF. The rearrangement links TRBV7-9 to TRBJ1-5; unclear D gene. V was clipped by 1 base and J by 5 bases, with 9 bases between them. CDR1 and CDR2 (germline): SEHNR, FQNEAQ (reference sequence). The CDR3 extends over 14 amino acids.

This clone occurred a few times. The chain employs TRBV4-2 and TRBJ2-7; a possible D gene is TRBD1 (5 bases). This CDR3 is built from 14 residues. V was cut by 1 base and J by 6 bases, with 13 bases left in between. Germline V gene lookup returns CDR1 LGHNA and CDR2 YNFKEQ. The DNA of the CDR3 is TGTGCCAGCAGCCAAGGGGATCGTACAGGCGAGCAGTACTTC. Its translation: CASSQGDRTGEQYF.

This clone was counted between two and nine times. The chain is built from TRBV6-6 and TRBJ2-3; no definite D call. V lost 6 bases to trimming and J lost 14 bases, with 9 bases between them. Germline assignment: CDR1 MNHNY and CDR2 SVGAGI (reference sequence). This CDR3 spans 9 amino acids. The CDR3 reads CASRSPRYF. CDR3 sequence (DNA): TGTGCCAGCAGATCGCCGCGGTATTTT.

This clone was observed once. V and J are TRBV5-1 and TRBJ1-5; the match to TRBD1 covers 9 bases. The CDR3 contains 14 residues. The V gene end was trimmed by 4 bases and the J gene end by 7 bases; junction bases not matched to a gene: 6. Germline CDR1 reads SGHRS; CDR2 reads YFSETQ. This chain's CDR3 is CASSPGQGFQPQHF. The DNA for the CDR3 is TGCGCCAGCAGCCCGGGACAGGGATTCCAGCCCCAGCATTTT.

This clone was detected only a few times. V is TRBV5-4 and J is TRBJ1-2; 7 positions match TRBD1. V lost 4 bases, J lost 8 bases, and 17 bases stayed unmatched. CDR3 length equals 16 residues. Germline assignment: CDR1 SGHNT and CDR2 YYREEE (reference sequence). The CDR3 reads CASSPRFTGVGGGYTF. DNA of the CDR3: TGTGCCAGCAGCCCGCGCTTCACAGGGGTCGGCGGAGGCTACACCTTC. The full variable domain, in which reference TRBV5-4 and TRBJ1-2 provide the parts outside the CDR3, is ETGVTQSPTHLIKTRGQQVTLRCSSQSGHNTVSWYQQALGQGPQFIFQYYREEENGRGNFPPRFSGLQFPNYSSELNVNALELDDSALYLCASSPRFTGVGGGYTFGSGTRLTVV.

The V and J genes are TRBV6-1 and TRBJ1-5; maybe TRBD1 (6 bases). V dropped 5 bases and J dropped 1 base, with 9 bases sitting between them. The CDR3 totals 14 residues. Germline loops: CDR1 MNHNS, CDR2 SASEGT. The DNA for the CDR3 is TGTGCCAGCAGTACGACAGGAAGCAATCAGCCCCAGCATTTT. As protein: CASSTTGSNQPQHF.

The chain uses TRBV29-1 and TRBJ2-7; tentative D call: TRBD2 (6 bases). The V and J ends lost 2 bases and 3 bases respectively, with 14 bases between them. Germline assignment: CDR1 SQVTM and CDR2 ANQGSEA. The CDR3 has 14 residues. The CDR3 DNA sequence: TGCAGCGTTGAAAGTAGCGGTTTCGACTACGAGCAGTACTTC. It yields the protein CSVESSGFDYEQYF.

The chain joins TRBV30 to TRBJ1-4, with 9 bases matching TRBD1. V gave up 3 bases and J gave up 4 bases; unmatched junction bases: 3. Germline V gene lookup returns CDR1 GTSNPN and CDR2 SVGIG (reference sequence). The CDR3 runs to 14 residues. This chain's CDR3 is CAWRTTGGNEKLFF. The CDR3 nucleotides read TGTGCCTGGAGGACGACAGGGGGTAATGAAAAACTGTTTTTT.

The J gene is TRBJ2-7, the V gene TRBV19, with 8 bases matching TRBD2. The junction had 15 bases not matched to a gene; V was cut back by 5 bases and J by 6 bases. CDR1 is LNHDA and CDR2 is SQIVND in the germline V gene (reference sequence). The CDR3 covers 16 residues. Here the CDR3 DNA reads TGTGCCAGTAGTTCCGGGGGGGGAACGCCCTACCGCGAGCAGTACTTC. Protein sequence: CASSSGGGTPYREQYF.